Listed below are T cell receptor beta chains from one sample, sequenced in a study of shared clonotypes between healthy human individuals. Here immunoSEQ multiplex PCR was the method, and the copy in TCRdb shows in-frame clones only, minus some. This table has fewer than 600,000 clones, roughly 80% appearing once. Sequencing was done on a sample of PBMCs. The receptors derive from a woman between 40 and 55 years old in good health. Some clones in this sample may be carry-over from other donors' samples. Each CDR3 is given with its conserved first and last residue. D genes are given only for firm matches.

TRBJ2-1,TRBD2,12,TRBV7-9,TGTGCCAGCAGCTTTCTAGCGGGGGCCGCGTTCTTC,CASSFLAGAAFF
TRBJ2-7,.,12,TRBV30,TGTGCCTGGAGTGTACGAGGGGTTGAGCAGTACTTC,CAWSVRGVEQYF
TRBJ1-4,TRBD1,13,TRBV28,TGTGCCAGCAGGACAGGGTGGGGTGAAAAACTGTTTTTT,CASRTGWGEKLFF
TRBJ2-7,.,14,TRBV7-9,TGTGCCAGCAGCTTCCAGCTCTCCCCCTACGAGCAGTACTTC,CASSFQLSPYEQYF
TRBJ2-2,TRBD1,16,TRBV28,TGTGCCAGCAGTTTTCCGGGACAGATGAACACCGGGGAGCTGTTTTTT,CASSFPGQMNTGELFF
TRBJ2-5,.,15,TRBV14,TGTGCCAGCAGCCAAGGCAGTGGGTGGTGGGAGACCCAGTACTTC,CASSQGSGWWETQYF
TRBJ2-5,TRBD2,13,TRBV19,TGTGCCAGTAGTCAAAGGGAGGGGGAGACCCAGTACTTC,CASSQREGETQYF
TRBJ1-1,.,15,TRBV5-1,TGCGCCAGCACCCCGGGGCGGGCTGGGGGCACTGAAGCTTTCTTT,CASTPGRAGGTEAFF
TRBJ2-7,TRBD2,16,TRBV9,TGTGCCAGCAGCGTAGCCCTGACTAGCGGTTACTACGAGCAGTACTTC,CASSVALTSGYYEQYF
TRBJ2-1,TRBD2,16,TRBV19,TGTGCCAGCCCCTCCCCGGGGACTATACACCTGGATGAGCAGTTCTTC,CASPSPGTIHLDEQFF
TRBJ2-7,.,14,TRBV28,TGTGCCAGCATCCTTGGGGAGTCCTCCTACGAGCAGTACTTC,CASILGESSYEQYF
TRBJ2-1,.,13,TRBV2,TGTGCCAGCAGCACCGTCTGGGGGAATGAGCAGTTCTTC,CASSTVWGNEQFF
TRBJ2-1,.,13,TRBV25-1,TGTGCCAGCAGCCAGGGGACTACCCACGAGCAGTTCTTC,CASSQGTTHEQFF
TRBJ1-2,.,14,TRBV29-1,TGCAGCGTTGCCGACGACAGGAGGAACTATGGCTACACCTTC,CSVADDRRNYGYTF
TRBJ1-1,TRBD1,15,TRBV6-6,TGTGCCAGCAGTGGAGCACAGGGGACCGGCACTGAAGCTTTCTTT,CASSGAQGTGTEAFF
TRBJ1-1,TRBD1,14,TRBV30,TGTGCCTGGAGCCGGGACAGCCTGAACACTGAAGCTTTCTTT,CAWSRDSLNTEAFF
TRBJ2-5,TRBD1,13,TRBV7-9,TGTGCCAGCAGCTCCCAGGGGGTAGAGACCCAGTACTTC,CASSSQGVETQYF
TRBJ2-2,.,14,TRBV2,TGTGCCAGCAGTGGGACAGTGAACACCGGGGAGCTGTTTTTT,CASSGTVNTGELFF
TRBJ2-3,.,13,TRBV28,TGTGCCAACAGAAAGGGGGGCACAGATACGCAGTATTTT,CANRKGGTDTQYF
TRBJ2-7,.,12,TRBV6-6,TGTGCCAGCAGTTACACGGGGGTCGAGCAGTACTTC,CASSYTGVEQYF